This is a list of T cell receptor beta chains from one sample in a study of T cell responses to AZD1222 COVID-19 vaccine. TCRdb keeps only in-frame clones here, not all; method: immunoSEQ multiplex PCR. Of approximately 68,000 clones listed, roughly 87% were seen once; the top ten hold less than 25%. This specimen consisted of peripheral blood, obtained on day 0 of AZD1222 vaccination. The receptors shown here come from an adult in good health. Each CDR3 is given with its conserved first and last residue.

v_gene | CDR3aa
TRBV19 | CASSKGRVETQYF
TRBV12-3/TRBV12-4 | CASSFGTGLGYTF
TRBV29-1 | CSVVIHSSYEQYF
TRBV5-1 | CASSLSDPTDTQYF
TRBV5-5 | CASSPGTGARNEQFF
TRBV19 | CASSPGQGAFQPQHF
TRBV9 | CASSAPQGRYEQYF
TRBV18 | CASSPSGDPSQPQHF
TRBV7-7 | CASSSGSGGAGDTQYF
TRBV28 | CASSVGPDYVLHF
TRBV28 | CASSEQGYGEKLFF
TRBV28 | CASQTQGASGQPQHF
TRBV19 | CASSLGTGLETQYF
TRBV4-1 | CASSQNSRAGTNEKLFF
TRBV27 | CASSLIAGNEQYF
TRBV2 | CASSSPGPSTDTQYF
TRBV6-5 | CATITGVNTGELFF
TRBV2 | CASSPSASSVDGYTF
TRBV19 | CASSVSNQPQHF